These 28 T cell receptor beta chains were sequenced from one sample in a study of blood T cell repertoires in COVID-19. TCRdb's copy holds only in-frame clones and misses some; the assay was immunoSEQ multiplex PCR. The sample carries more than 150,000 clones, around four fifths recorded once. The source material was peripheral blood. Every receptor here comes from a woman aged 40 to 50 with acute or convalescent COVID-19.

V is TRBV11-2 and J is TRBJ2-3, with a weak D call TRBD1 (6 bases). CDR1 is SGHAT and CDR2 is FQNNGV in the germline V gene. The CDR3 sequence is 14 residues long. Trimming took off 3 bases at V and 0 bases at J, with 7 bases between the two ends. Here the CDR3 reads CASSLDRSTDTQYF. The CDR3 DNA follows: TGTGCCAGCAGCTTGGACAGAAGCACAGATACGCAGTATTTT.

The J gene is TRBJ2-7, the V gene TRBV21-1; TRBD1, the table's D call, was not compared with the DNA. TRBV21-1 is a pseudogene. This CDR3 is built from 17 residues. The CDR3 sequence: CASSKWVLAGVSYEQYF. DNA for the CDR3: TGTGCCAGCAGCAAATGGGTTCTCGCAGGGGTCTCCTACGAGCAGTACTTC.

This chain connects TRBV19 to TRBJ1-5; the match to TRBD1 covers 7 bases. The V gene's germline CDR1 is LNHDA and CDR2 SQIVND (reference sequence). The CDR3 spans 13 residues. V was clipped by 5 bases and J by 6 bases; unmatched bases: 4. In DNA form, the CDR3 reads TGTGCCAGTAGTCTCAGGGGGACTCAGCCCCAGCATTTT. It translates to CASSLRGTQPQHF.

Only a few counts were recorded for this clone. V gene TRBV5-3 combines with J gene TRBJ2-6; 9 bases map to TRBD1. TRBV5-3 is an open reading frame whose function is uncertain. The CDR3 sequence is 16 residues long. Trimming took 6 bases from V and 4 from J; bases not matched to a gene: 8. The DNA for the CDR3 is TGTGCCAGAACCACAGGGGGCCCATCGGGGGCCAACGTCCTGACTTTC. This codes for CARTTGGPSGANVLTF.

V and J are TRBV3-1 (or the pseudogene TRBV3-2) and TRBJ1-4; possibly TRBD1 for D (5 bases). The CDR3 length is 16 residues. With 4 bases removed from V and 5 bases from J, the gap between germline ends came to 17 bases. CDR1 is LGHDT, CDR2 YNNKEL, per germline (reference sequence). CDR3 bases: TGTGCCAGCAGCCCGTATTCCGGGGGAGCAAATGAAAAACTGTTTTTT. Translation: CASSPYSGGANEKLFF.

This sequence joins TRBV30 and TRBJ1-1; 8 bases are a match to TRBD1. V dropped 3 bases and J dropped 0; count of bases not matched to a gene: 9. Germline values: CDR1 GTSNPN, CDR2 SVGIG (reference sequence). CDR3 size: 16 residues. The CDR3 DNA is TGTGCCTGGAGCCTCGGGACAGGTCTTTTGAACACTGAAGCTTTCTTT. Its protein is CAWSLGTGLLNTEAFF.

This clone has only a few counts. CDR3 in amino acids: CASSPRQGVGTEAFF. The CDR3 DNA follows: TGTGCCAGCAGTCCCCGACAGGGAGTGGGCACTGAAGCTTTCTTT. This sequence joins TRBV6-2 or TRBV6-3 and TRBJ1-1; TRBD1 aligns across 7 bases. Germline V gene data show CDR1 as MNHEY and CDR2 as SVGEGT. The CDR3 extends over 15 amino acids. Trimming at V came to 5 bases and at J to 4 bases, leaving 10 bases not matched to a gene.

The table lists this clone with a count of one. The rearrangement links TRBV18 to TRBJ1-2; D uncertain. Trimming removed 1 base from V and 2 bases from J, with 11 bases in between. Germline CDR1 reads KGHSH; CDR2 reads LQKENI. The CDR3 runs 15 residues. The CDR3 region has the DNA TGTGCCAGCTCACCACGTAATCTGGAGAACTATGGCTACACCTTC. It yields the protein CASSPRNLENYGYTF.

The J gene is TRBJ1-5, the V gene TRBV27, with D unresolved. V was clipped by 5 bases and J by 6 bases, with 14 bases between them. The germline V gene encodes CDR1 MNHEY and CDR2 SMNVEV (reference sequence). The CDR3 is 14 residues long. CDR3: CASSTRGYLQPQHF. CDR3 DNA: TGTGCCAGCAGTACCCGAGGGTATCTTCAGCCCCAGCATTTT.

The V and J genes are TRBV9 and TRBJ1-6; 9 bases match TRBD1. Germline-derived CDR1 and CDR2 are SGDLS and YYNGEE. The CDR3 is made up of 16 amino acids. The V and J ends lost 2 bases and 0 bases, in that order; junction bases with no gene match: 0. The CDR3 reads CASSVGQGSYNSPLHF. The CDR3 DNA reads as TGTGCCAGCAGCGTGGGACAGGGCTCCTATAATTCACCCCTCCACTTT.

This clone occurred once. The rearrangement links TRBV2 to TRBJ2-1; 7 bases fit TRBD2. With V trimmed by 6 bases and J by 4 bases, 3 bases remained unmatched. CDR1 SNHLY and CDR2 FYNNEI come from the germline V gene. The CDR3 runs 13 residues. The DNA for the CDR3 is TGTGCCAGCAGGGCACTAGCGTACAATGAGCAGTTCTTC. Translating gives CASRALAYNEQFF. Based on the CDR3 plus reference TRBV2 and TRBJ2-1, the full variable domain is EPEVTQTPSHQVTQMGQEVILRCVPISNHLYFYWYRQILGQKVEFLVSFYNNEISEKSEIFDDQFSVERPDGSNFTLKIRSTKLEDSAMYFCASRALAYNEQFFGPGTRLTVL.

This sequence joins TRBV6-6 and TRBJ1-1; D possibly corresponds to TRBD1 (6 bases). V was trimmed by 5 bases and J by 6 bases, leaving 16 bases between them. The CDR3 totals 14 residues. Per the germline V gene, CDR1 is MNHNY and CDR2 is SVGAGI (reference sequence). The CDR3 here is CASSNREGGSEAFF. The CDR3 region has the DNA TGTGCCAGCAGTAACAGGGAGGGGGGCTCTGAAGCTTTCTTT.

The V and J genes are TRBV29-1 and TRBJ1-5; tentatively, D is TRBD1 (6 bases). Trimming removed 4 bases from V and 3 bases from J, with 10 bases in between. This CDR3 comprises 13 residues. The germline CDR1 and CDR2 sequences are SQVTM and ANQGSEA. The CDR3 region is CSVVSGVNQPQHF. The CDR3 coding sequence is TGCAGCGTTGTGTCAGGGGTCAATCAGCCCCAGCATTTT.

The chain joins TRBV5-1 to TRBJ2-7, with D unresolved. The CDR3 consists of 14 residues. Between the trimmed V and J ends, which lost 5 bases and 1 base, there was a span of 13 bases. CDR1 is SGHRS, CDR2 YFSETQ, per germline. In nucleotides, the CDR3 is TGCGCCAGCAGAACCCAGGAAAGATCCTACGAGCAGTACTTC. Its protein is CASRTQERSYEQYF.

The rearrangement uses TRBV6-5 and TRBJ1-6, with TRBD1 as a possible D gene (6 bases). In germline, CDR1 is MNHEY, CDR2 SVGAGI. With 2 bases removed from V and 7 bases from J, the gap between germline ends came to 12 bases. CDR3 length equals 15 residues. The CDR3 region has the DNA TGTGCCAGCAGTTACGTTAGGCAGGGGAATTCACCCCTCCACTTT. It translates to CASSYVRQGNSPLHF.

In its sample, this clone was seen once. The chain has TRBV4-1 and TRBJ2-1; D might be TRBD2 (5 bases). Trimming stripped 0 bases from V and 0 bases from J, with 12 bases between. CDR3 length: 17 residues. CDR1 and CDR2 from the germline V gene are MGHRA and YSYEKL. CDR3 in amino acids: CASSQEERLSSYNEQFF. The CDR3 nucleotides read TGCGCCAGCAGCCAAGAGGAGCGGTTAAGCTCCTACAATGAGCAGTTCTTC.

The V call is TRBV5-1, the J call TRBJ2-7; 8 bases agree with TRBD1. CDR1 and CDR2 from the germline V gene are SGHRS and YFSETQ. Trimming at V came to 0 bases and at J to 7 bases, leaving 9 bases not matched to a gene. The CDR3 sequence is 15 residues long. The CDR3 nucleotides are TGCGCCAGCAGCTTGGCGACCCAGGGGGCGAGTGAGCAGTACTTC. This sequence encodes CASSLATQGASEQYF.

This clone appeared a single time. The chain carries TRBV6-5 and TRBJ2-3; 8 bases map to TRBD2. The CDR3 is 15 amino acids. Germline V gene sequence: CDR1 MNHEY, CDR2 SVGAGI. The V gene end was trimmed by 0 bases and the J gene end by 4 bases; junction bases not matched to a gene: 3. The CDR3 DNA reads TGTGCCAGCAGTTACTCCCAGCGGGGGTCAGATACGCAGTATTTT. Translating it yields CASSYSQRGSDTQYF.

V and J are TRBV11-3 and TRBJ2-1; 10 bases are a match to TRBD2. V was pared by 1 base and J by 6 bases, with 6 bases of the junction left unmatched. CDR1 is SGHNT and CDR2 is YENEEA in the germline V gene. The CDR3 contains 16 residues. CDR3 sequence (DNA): TGTGCCAGCAGCTTAGGAGATAGCGGGGGGTTCAATGAGCAGTTCTTC. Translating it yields CASSLGDSGGFNEQFF.

In DNA form, the CDR3 reads TGTGCCAGCAGTTATCGGGACTTGTTCTACGAGCAGTACTTC. The encoded protein is CASSYRDLFYEQYF. The chain recombines TRBV6-5 with TRBJ2-7; tentative D call: TRBD2 (6 bases). The germline V gene has CDR1 MNHEY and CDR2 SVGAGI. There are 14 residues in the CDR3. Trimming removed 3 bases at V and 3 bases at J, with 12 bases between.

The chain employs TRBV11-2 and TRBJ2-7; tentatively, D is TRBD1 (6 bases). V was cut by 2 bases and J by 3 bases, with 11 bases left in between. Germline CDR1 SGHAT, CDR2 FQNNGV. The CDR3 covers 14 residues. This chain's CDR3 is CASSLQEGGYEQYF. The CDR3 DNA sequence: TGTGCCAGCAGCTTACAGGAAGGGGGCTACGAGCAGTACTTC. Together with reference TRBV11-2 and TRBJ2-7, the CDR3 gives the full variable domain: EAGVAQSPRYKIIEKRQSVAFWCNPISGHATLYWYQQILGQGPKLLIQFQNNGVVDDSQLPKDRFSAERLKGVDSTLKIQPAKLEDSAVYLCASSLQEGGYEQYFGPGTRLTVT.

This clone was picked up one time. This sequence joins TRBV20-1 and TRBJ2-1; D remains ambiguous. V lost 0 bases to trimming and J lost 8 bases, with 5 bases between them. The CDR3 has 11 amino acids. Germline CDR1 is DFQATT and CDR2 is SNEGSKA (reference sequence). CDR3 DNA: TGCAGTGCTAGAGATTTCTATGAGCAGTTCTTC. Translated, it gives CSARDFYEQFF.

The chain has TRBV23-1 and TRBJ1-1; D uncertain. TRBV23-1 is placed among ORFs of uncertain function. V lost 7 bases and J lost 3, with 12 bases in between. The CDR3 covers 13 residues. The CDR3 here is CASIRGWHTEAFF. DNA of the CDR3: TGCGCCAGCATTAGAGGTTGGCACACTGAAGCTTTCTTT.

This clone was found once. The CDR3 sequence is CASRKGPWETQYF. The CDR3 DNA reads as TGTGCCAGTAGGAAGGGGCCCTGGGAGACCCAGTACTTC. The chain carries TRBV19 and TRBJ2-5; weak D call: TRBD1 (5 bases). The CDR3 runs 13 residues. V was cut by 6 bases and J by 5 bases, with 13 bases left in between. Germline V lookup: CDR1 LNHDA, CDR2 SQIVND (reference sequence). Supplemented by reference TRBV19 and TRBJ2-5, the full variable domain reads DGGITQSPKYLFRKEGQNVTLSCEQNLNHDAMYWYRQDPGQGLRLIYYSQIVNDFQKGDIAEGYSVSREKKESFPLTVTSAQKNPTAFYLCASRKGPWETQYFGPGTRLLVL.

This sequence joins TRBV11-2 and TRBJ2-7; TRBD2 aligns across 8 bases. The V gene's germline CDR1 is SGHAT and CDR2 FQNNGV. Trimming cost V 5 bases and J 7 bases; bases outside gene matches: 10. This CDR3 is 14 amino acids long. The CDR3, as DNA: TGTGCCAGCAGCCTAGGACTAGCCTTCGAGGAGCAGTACTTC. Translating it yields CASSLGLAFEEQYF.

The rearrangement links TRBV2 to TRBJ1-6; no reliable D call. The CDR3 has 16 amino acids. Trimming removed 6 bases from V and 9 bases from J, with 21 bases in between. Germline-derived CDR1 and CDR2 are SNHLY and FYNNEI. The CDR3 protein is CASSPGFGRRISPLHF. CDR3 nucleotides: TGTGCCAGCAGCCCCGGGTTTGGGCGGAGGATTTCACCCCTCCACTTT.

DNA for the CDR3: TGTGCCCGTCCCGGGACTAGCGATTGGGGCACCGGGGAGCTGTTTTTT. It is translated as CARPGTSDWGTGELFF. The chain uses TRBV7-9 and TRBJ2-2, with 10 bases identical to TRBD2. The CDR3 length is 16 residues. Unmatched junction bases numbered 13, after V lost 11 bases and J lost 4 bases. CDR1 and CDR2 from the germline V gene are SEHNR and FQNEAQ (reference sequence).

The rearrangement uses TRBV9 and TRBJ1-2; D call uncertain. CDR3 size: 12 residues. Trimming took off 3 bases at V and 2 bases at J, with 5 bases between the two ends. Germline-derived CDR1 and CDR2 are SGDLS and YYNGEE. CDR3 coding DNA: TGTGCCAGCAGCGGACAAAACTATGGCTACACCTTC. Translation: CASSGQNYGYTF. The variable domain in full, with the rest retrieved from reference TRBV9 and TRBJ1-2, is DSGVTQTPKHLITATGQRVTLRCSPRSGDLSVYWYQQSLDQGLQFLIQYYNGEERAKGNILERFSAQQFPDLHSELNLSSLELGDSALYFCASSGQNYGYTFGSGTRLTVV.